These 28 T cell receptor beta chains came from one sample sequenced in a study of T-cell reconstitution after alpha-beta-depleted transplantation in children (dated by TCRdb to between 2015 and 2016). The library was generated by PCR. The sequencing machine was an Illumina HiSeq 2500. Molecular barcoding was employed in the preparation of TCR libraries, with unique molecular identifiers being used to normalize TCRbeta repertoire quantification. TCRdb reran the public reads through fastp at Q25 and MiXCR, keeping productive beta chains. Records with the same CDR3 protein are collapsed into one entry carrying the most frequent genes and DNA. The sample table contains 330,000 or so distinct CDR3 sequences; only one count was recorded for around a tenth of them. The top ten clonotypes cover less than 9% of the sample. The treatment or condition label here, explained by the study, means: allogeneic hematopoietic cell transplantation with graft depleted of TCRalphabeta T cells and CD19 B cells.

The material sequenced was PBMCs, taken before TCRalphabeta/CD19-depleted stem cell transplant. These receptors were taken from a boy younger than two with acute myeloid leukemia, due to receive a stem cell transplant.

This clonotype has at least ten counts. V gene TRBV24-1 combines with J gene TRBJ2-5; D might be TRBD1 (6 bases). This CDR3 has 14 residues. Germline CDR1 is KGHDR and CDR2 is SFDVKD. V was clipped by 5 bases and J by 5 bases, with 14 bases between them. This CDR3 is CATSVSGVLETQYF. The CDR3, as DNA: TGTGCCACCAGTGTATCAGGGGTCTTGGAGACCCAGTACTTC.

The CDR3 spells CASSHLQGGTNEKLFF. The CDR3 DNA follows: TGTGCCAGCAGCCACCTACAGGGAGGAACTAATGAAAAACTGTTTTTT. This chain links TRBV14 with TRBJ1-4; TRBD1 is a possible D gene (6 bases). Trimming removed 3 bases at V and 1 base at J, with 12 bases between. Germline values: CDR1 SGHDN, CDR2 FVKESK. The CDR3 spans 16 residues. Supplemented by reference TRBV14 and TRBJ1-4, the full variable domain reads EAGVTQFPSHSVIEKGQTVTLRCDPISGHDNLYWYRRVMGKEIKFLLHFVKESKQDESGMPNNRFLAERTGGTYSTLKVQPAELEDSGVYFCASSHLQGGTNEKLFFGSGTQLSVL.

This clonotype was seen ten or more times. Written as DNA, the CDR3 is TGTGCCATCACCCAGTCCGGGGACCGGGAAGAGACCCAGTACTTC. Protein product: CAITQSGDREETQYF. The rearrangement links TRBV10-3 to TRBJ2-5; D is perhaps TRBD1 or TRBD2 (5 bases each). This CDR3 contains 15 residues. The ends were cut back, 7 bases at V and 3 bases at J, with 18 bases in the middle. Germline V lookup: CDR1 ENHRY, CDR2 SYGVKD.

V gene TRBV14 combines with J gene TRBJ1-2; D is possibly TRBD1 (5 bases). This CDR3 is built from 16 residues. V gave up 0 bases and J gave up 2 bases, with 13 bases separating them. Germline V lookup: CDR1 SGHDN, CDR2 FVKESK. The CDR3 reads CASSQDWGYFNYGYTF. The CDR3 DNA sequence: TGTGCCAGCAGCCAAGATTGGGGGTACTTCAACTATGGCTACACCTTC.

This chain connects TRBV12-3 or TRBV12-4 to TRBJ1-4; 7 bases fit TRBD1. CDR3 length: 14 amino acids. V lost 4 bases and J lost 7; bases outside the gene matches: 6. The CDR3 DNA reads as TGTGCCAGCAGTTCAAGGACAGGCGGTGAAAAACTGTTTTTT. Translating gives CASSSRTGGEKLFF.

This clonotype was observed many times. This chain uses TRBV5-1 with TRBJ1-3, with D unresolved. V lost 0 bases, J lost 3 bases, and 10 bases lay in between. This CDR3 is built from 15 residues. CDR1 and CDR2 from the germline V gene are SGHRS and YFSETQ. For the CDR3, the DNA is TGCGCCAGCAGCTTGGGAGGGAGGCGTGGAAACACCATATATTTT. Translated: CASSLGGRRGNTIYF. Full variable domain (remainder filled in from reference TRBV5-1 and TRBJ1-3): KAGVTQTPRYLIKTRGQQVTLSCSPISGHRSVSWYQQTPGQGLQFLFEYFSETQRNKGNFPGRFSGRQFSNSRSEMNVSTLELGDSALYLCASSLGGRRGNTIYFGEGSWLTVV.

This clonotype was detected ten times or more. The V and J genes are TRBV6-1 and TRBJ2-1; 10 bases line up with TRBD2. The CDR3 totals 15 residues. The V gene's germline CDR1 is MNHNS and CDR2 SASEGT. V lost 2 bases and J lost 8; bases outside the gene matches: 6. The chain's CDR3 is CASSEKASGSHEQFF. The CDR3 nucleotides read TGTGCCAGCAGTGAAAAGGCTAGCGGGAGCCATGAGCAGTTCTTC.

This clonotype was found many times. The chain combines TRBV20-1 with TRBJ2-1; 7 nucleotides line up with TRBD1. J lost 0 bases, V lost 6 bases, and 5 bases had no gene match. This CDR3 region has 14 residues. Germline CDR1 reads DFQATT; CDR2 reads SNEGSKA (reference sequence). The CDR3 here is CSAADRSSYNEQFF. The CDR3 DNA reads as TGCAGTGCGGCGGACAGGAGCTCCTACAATGAGCAGTTCTTC.

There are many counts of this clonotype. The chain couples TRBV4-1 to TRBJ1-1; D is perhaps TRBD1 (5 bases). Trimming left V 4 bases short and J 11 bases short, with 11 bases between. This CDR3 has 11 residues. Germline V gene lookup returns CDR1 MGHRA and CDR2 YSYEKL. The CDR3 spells CASSRGERAFF. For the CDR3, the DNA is TGCGCCAGCAGCCGGGGGGAACGGGCTTTCTTT.

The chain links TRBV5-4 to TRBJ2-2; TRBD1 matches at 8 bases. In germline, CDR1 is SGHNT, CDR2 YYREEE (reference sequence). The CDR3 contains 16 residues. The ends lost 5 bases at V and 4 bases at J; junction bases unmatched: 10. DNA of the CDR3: TGTGCCAGCAGGAGAACAGGGGGTAGTCGCACCGGGGAGCTGTTTTTT. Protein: CASRRTGGSRTGELFF.

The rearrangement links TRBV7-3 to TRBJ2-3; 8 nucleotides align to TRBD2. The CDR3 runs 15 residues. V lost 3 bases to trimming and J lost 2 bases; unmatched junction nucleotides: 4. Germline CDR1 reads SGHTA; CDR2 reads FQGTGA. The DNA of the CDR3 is TGTGCCAGCAGCTTGTACGGGGGGGACACAGATACGCAGTATTTT. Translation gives CASSLYGGDTDTQYF.

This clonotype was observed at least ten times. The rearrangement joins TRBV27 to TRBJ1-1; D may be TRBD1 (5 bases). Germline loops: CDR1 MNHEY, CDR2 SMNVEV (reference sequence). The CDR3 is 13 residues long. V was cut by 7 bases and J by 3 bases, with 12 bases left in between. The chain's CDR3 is CASTRRGYTEAFF. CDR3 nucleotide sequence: TGTGCCAGCACCCGACGGGGGTACACTGAAGCTTTCTTT.

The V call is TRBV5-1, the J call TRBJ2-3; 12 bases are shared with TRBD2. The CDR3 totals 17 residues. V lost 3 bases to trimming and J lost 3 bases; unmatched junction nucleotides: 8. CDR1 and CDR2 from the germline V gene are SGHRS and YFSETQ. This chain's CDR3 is CASSWRTSGALTDTQYF. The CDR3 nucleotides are TGCGCCAGCAGCTGGAGGACTAGCGGGGCCTTAACAGATACGCAGTATTTT.

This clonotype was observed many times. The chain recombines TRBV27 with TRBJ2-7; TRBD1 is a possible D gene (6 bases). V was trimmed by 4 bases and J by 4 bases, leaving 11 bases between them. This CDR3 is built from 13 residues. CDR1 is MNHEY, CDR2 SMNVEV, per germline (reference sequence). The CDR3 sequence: CASSWDIEYEQYF. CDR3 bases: TGTGCCAGCAGTTGGGACATCGAGTACGAGCAGTACTTC.

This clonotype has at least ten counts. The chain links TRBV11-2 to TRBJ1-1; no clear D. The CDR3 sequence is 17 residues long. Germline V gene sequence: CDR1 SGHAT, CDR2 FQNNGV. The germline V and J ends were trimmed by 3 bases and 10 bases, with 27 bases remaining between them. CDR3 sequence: CASSFPSTRDRVASAFF. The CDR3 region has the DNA TGTGCCAGCAGCTTTCCGTCCACCAGAGACCGCGTCGCGTCAGCTTTCTTT.

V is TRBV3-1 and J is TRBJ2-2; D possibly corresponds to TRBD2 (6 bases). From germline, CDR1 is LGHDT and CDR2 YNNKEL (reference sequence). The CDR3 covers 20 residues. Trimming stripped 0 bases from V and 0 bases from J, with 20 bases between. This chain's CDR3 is CASSQEALGAERANTGELFF. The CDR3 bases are TGTGCCAGCAGCCAAGAGGCCCTCGGGGCGGAGCGGGCGAACACCGGGGAGCTGTTTTTT.

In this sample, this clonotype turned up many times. The CDR3 is CASSDLKRLRDEQFF. The CDR3 bases are TGTGCCAGCAGTGACTTGAAGAGGTTACGGGATGAGCAGTTCTTC. The rearrangement links TRBV25-1 to TRBJ2-1; D gene ambiguous. Trimming removed 3 bases from V and 8 bases from J, with 17 bases in between. CDR3 length: 15 residues. Germline V gene sequence: CDR1 MGHDK, CDR2 SYGVNS.

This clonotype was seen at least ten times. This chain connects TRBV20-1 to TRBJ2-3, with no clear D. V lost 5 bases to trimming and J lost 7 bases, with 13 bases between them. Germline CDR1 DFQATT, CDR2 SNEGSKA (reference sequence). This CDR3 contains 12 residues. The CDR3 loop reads CSALRGLYTQYF. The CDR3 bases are TGCAGTGCTCTGAGAGGTCTCTATACGCAGTATTTT.

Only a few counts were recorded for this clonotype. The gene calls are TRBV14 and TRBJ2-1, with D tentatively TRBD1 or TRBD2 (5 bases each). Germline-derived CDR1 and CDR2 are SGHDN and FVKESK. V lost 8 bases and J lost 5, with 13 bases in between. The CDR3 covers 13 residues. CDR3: CASLRGQNNEQFF. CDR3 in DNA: TGTGCCAGCCTTCGGGGCCAGAACAATGAGCAGTTCTTC.

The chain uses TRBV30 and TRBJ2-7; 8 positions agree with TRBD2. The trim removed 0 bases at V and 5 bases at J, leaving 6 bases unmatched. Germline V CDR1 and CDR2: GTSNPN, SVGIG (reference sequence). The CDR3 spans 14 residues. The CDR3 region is CAWSVKSGSNEQYF. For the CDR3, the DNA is TGTGCCTGGAGTGTGAAAAGCGGGAGCAACGAGCAGTACTTC.

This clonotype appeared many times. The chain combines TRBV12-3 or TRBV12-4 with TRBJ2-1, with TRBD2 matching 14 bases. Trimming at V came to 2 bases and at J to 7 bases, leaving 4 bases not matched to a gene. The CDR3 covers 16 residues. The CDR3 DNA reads TGTGCCAGCAGTTTATTCCGGACTAGCGGGGGGAATGAGCAGTTCTTC. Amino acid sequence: CASSLFRTSGGNEQFF.

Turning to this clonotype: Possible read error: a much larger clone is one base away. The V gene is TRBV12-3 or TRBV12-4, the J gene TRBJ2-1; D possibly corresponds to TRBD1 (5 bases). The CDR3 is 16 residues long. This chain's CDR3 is CASRDGHGETYDEQFF. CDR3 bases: TGTGCCAGCAGGGACGGACATGGCGAAACCTACGATGAGCAGTTCTTC.

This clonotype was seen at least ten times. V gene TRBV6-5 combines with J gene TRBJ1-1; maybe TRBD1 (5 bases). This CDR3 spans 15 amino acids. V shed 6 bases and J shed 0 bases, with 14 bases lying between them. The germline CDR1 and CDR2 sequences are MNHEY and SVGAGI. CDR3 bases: TGTGCCAGCAGAACTCGCAGGGAATTGAACACTGAAGCTTTCTTT. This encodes CASRTRRELNTEAFF.

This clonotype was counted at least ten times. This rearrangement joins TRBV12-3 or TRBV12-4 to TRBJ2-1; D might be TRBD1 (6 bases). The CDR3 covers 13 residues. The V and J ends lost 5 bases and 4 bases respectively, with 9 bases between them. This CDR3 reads CASSGGFYNEQFF. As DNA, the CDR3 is TGTGCCAGCAGTGGGGGCTTTTACAATGAGCAGTTCTTC.

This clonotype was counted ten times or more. CDR3 sequence (DNA): TGTGCCAGCAGCCAGGGGCGCAATGAGCAGTTCTTC. Its protein is CASSQGRNEQFF. The rearrangement joins TRBV11-3 to TRBJ2-1, with a tentative D call TRBD1 (6 bases). With 5 bases removed from V and 6 bases from J, the gap between germline ends came to 8 bases. The V gene's germline CDR1 is SGHNT and CDR2 YENEEA. The CDR3 length is 12 residues.

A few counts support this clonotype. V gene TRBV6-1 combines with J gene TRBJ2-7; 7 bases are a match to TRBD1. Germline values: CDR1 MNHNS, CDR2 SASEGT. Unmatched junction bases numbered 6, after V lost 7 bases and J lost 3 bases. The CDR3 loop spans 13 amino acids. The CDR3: CASTGTVFYEQYF. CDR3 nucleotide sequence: TGTGCCAGCACAGGGACAGTTTTCTACGAGCAGTACTTC.

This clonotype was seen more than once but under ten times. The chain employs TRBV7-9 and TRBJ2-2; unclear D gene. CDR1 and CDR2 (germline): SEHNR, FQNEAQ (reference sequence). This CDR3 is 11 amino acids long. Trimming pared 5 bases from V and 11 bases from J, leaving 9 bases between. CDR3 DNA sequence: TGTGCCAGCAGCCCCCAATCCGAGCTGTTTTTT. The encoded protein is CASSPQSELFF.

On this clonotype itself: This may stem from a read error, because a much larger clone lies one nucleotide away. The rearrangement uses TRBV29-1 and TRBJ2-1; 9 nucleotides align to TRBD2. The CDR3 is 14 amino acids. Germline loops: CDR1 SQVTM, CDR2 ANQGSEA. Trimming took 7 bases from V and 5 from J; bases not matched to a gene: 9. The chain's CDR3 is CSAAQRGAHNEQFF. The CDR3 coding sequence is TGCAGCGCTGCTCAGCGGGGGGCCCACAATGAGCAGTTCTTC.